This T cell receptor (beta chain) was retrieved from a study of blood T cell repertoires in COVID-19. Whole-study context: Sample material is recorded as cDNA or gDNA derived from T cells, B-cell-depleted T cells, or PBMCs.

Data came from immunoSEQ multiplex PCR; TCRdb stores just in-frame clones and leaves some out. This table has 120,000 to 150,000 clones, approximately 87% appearing once. The CDR3 is 14 residues long. V lost 4 bases and J 5 bases, leaving 14 bases between the germline ends. CDR1 and CDR2 from the germline V gene are SGHDN and FVKESK. The specimen sequenced was peripheral blood. The chain joins TRBV14 to TRBJ1-2; perhaps TRBD1 as D (5 bases). This clonotype was sampled from a woman in her forties or fifties with active or convalescent COVID-19. CDR3 in DNA: TGTGCCAGCAGCCCTCAGGGTTTGGGGTATGGCTACACCTTC. Its translation is CASSPQGLGYGYTF. Full variable domain (rest looked up from reference TRBV14 and TRBJ1-2): EAGVTQFPSHSVIEKGQTVTLRCDPISGHDNLYWYRRVMGKEIKFLLHFVKESKQDESGMPNNRFLAERTGGTYSTLKVQPAELEDSGVYFCASSPQGLGYGYTFGSGTRLTVV.